This T cell receptor beta chain came from a study of blood T cell repertoires in COVID-19. This clone has only one observation. Germline CDR1 is SQVTM and CDR2 is ANQGSEA. The CDR3 extends over 14 amino acids. V was clipped by 5 bases and J by 5 bases, with 15 bases between them. In the original analysis: Nucleated cell counts were estimated from reference gene primer amplification. Some clones are missing from TCRdb's copy, which holds only in-frame ones; the method was immunoSEQ multiplex PCR. V and J calls and clone size are given by that table; D and trimming were obtained from the DNA. The sample lists 200,000 to 250,000 clones, 70% to 85% occurring once.

This clonotype was sampled from a woman aged 40 to 55 with acute COVID-19. This sequence joins TRBV29-1 and TRBJ2-2; weak D call: TRBD2 (7 bases). The sample comprised PBMCs or T cells enriched from blood (not recorded which). The CDR3 nucleotides are TGCAGCGTTTCGGGGAGGGGGAGAACCGGGGAGCTGTTTTTT. This gives the protein CSVSGRGRTGELFF.